This is a list of T cell receptor beta chains from one sample in a study of sequential checkpoint blockade in melanoma. Sequenced by immunoSEQ multiplex PCR; TCRdb stores in-frame clones only, minus some. The sample includes fewer than 25,000 clones, 65% to 90% seen only once; the top ten take around 26%. The source material was CD8+ T cells sorted from blood (inferred from file names), sampled from a patient given nivolumab and ipilimumab in sequence. Receptor source: a human donor with melanoma. Each CDR3 is given with its conserved first and last residue. The D gene is left open where the match is weak. Part of the rows lack a size; the others show once, few, many or a class for expanded clones.

.,TRBJ2-3,TRBD1,TRBV5-1,TGCGCCAGCAGCCCCGAGGGACAGTTCACAGATACGCAGTATTTT,CASSPEGQFTDTQYF
.,TRBJ2-7,TRBD2,TRBV13,TGTGCCAGCAGCCCAAATAGCGGGACCACCTACGAGCAGTACTTC,CASSPNSGTTYEQYF
.,TRBJ2-7,TRBD2,TRBV29-1,TGCAGCGTTATTTCTAGCGGGAGGGCCTGGTACGAGCAGTACTTC,CSVISSGRAWYEQYF
.,TRBJ2-2,TRBD2,TRBV4-1,TGCGCCAGCAGCCATAGAAGCGGGGGCCGAGGGGAGCTGTTTTTT,CASSHRSGGRGELFF
once,TRBJ1-1,TRBD1,TRBV7-9,TGTGCCAGCAGCTCCACGCGGGACAGGGCGACAAAAGCTTTCTTT,CASSSTRDRATKAFF
.,TRBJ1-2,TRBD1,TRBV28,TGTGCCAGCAGCCCCCCAGGGGGGCCCTTCTATGGCTACACCTTC,CASSPPGGPFYGYTF
.,TRBJ2-3,.,TRBV10-3,TGTGCCATCAGTGAGCCTCCTAGCGTGGATACGCAGTATTTT,CAISEPPSVDTQYF
.,TRBJ2-7,.,TRBV28,TGTGCCAGCACCACGAGGACAGTGGCCTCCTACGAGCAGTACTTC,CASTTRTVASYEQYF
.,TRBJ2-2,TRBD2,TRBV13,TGTGCCAGCAGCTTTCGAGGACGACTAGCCTCCGGGGAGCTGTTTTTT,CASSFRGRLASGELFF
.,TRBJ1-1,.,TRBV13,TGTGCCAGCAGCCCAGGGGACGGGGGGCGGAACACTGAAGCTTTCTTT,CASSPGDGGRNTEAFF